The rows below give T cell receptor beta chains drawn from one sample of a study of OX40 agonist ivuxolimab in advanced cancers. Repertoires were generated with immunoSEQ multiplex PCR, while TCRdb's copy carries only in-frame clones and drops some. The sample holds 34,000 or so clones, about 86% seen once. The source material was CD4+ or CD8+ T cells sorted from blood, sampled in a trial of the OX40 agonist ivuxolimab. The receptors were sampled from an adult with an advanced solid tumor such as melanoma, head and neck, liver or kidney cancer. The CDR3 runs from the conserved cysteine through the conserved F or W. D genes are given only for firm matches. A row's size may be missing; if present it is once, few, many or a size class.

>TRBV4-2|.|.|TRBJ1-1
CASSPASILVAEAFF
TGTGCCAGCAGCCCCGCCAGTATTTTGGTCGCTGAAGCTTTCTTT
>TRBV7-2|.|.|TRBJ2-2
CASSSHGTLNTGELFF
TGTGCCAGCAGCTCTCACGGGACACTGAACACCGGGGAGCTGTTTTTT
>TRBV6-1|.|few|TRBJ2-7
CASSEAKNEQYF
TGTGCCAGCAGTGAAGCTAAGAACGAGCAGTACTTC
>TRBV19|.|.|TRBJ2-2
CASSTSGAPTGELFF
TGTGCCAGTAGTACCTCGGGGGCACCCACCGGGGAGCTGTTTTTT
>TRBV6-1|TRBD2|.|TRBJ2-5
CASSGFGAGVIWYQETQYF
TGTGCCAGCAGTGGTTTCGGAGCGGGGGTTATCTGGTACCAAGAGACCCAGTACTTC
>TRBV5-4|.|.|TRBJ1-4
CASSPPGAEGEKLFF
TGTGCCAGCAGTCCTCCAGGGGCCGAAGGGGAAAAACTGTTTTTT
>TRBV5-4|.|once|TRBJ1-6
CASSLGGGNSPLHF
TGTGCCAGCAGCTTGGGAGGGGGGAATTCACCCCTCCACTTT
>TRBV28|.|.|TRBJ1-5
CASSPDSYSSQPQHF
TGTGCCAGCAGCCCGGACAGCTATAGCAGTCAGCCCCAGCATTTT
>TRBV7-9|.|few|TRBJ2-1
CASSPQGAGGGNEQFF
TGTGCCAGCAGCCCCCAGGGGGCGGGGGGAGGAAATGAGCAGTTCTTC
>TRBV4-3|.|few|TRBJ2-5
CASSQHLSQETQYF
TGCGCCAGCAGCCAGCATCTGTCACAAGAGACCCAGTACTTC
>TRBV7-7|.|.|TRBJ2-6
CASSYRSKCQSRANVLTF
TGTGCCAGCAGCTATAGGAGTAAGTGCCAAAGTCGGGCCAACGTCCTGACTTTC
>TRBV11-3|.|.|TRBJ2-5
CASSLGGQETQYF
TGTGCCAGCAGCTTGGGGGGACAAGAGACCCAGTACTTC
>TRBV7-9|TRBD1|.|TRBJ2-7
CASSPGQEVSEQYF
TGTGCCAGCTCGCCGGGACAGGAGGTCTCTGAGCAGTACTTC
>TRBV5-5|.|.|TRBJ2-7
CASSSQGYEQYF
TGTGCCAGCAGCTCTCAAGGCTACGAGCAGTACTTC
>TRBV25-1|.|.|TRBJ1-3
CASSVGTSHTIYF
TGTGCCAGCAGTGTTGGAACTTCTCACACCATATATTTT
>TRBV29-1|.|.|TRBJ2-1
CSVEEGGNEQFF
TGCAGCGTTGAAGAAGGCGGGAATGAGCAGTTCTTC
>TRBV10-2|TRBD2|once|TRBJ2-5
CASRTSGSGETQYF
TGCGCCAGCAGGACTAGCGGGAGCGGAGAGACCCAGTACTTC